This T cell receptor beta chain emerged from a study of cytomegalovirus exposure and HLA in healthy donors. Though probably carrying unrecorded immune exposures, donors were nominally healthy at sampling. From germline, CDR1 is MGHDK and CDR2 SYGVNS. This CDR3 is built from 15 residues. V dropped 1 base and J dropped 9 bases, with 18 bases sitting between them. 13 Jbeta primers and 60 Vbeta primers were used for the PCR. The repertoire was sequenced with immunoSEQ multiplex PCR; TCRdb's copy has only in-frame clones and lacks some. The sample lists around 98,000 clones; 65% to 80% were seen once. Overall study results and limits: Reports indicate that TCR beta sequences accurately predicted the HLA-A and HLA-B alleles of most subjects. Earlier analysis looked at TCR beta V segments, and most were productive about 90% or about 30% of the time. In a later analysis, HLA-associated beta chains showed higher expansion and lower generation probabilities than comparable chains.

Comment on this clone: The target antigen is unknown.

This chain links TRBV25-1 with TRBJ2-5; D perhaps matches TRBD2 (6 bases). Sequenced input: PBMCs. This TCR derives from a human donor in good health. CDR3 in DNA: TGTGCCAGCAGTGAATCCAAAGGGGTGGGGGAGGCCCAGTACTTC. Translated: CASSESKGVGEAQYF. The full variable domain, completed using reference TRBV25-1 and TRBJ2-5, is EADIYQTPRYLVIGTGKKITLECSQTMGHDKMYWYQQDPGMELHLIHYSYGVNSTEKGDLSSESTVSRIRTEHFPLTLESARPSHTSQYLCASSESKGVGEAQYFGPGTRLLVL.